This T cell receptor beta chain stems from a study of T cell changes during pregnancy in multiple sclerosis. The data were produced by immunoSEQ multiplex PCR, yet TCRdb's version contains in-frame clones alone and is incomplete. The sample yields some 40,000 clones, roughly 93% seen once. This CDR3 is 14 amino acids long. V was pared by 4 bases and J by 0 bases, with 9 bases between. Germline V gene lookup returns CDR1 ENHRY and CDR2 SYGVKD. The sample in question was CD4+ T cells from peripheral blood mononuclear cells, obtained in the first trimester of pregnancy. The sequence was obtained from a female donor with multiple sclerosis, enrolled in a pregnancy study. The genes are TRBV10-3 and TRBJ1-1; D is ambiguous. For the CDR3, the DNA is TGTGCCATCAGTGTAGGCGGCATGAACACTGAAGCTTTCTTT. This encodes CAISVGGMNTEAFF.